This TCR beta chain was found in a study of T cell repertoires in cytomegalovirus infection. General study results and limits: Across the ex vivo response, the dominant clonotypes were HLA-C-restricted CMV-specific TCR beta clonotypes.

TCRdb ran MiXCR on the reads and lists one entry per CDR3 protein. The sample has about 140,000 distinct CDR3 sequences; about 6% are singletons. V was shortened by 3 bases and J by 1 base, with 9 bases between the two germline ends. The CDR3 has 14 amino acids. Looked up from germline, CDR1 is SGHRS and CDR2 is YFSETQ. Comment on this clonotype: Its specificity is not known.

Sequences were obtained from PBMCs. The receptor was derived from a human donor in good health (CMV status not recorded). Some clones in this sample may be carry-over from other donors' samples. The chain joins TRBV5-1 to TRBJ2-3; no clear D. The DNA of the CDR3 is TGCGCCAGCAGCTCCCGGTCTCGCACAGATACGCAGTATTTT. Translated: CASSSRSRTDTQYF. The full variable domain, with the rest looked up from reference TRBV5-1 and TRBJ2-3, is KAGVTQTPRYLIKTRGQQVTLSCSPISGHRSVSWYQQTPGQGLQFLFEYFSETQRNKGNFPGRFSGRQFSNSRSEMNVSTLELGDSALYLCASSSRSRTDTQYFGPGTRLTVL.